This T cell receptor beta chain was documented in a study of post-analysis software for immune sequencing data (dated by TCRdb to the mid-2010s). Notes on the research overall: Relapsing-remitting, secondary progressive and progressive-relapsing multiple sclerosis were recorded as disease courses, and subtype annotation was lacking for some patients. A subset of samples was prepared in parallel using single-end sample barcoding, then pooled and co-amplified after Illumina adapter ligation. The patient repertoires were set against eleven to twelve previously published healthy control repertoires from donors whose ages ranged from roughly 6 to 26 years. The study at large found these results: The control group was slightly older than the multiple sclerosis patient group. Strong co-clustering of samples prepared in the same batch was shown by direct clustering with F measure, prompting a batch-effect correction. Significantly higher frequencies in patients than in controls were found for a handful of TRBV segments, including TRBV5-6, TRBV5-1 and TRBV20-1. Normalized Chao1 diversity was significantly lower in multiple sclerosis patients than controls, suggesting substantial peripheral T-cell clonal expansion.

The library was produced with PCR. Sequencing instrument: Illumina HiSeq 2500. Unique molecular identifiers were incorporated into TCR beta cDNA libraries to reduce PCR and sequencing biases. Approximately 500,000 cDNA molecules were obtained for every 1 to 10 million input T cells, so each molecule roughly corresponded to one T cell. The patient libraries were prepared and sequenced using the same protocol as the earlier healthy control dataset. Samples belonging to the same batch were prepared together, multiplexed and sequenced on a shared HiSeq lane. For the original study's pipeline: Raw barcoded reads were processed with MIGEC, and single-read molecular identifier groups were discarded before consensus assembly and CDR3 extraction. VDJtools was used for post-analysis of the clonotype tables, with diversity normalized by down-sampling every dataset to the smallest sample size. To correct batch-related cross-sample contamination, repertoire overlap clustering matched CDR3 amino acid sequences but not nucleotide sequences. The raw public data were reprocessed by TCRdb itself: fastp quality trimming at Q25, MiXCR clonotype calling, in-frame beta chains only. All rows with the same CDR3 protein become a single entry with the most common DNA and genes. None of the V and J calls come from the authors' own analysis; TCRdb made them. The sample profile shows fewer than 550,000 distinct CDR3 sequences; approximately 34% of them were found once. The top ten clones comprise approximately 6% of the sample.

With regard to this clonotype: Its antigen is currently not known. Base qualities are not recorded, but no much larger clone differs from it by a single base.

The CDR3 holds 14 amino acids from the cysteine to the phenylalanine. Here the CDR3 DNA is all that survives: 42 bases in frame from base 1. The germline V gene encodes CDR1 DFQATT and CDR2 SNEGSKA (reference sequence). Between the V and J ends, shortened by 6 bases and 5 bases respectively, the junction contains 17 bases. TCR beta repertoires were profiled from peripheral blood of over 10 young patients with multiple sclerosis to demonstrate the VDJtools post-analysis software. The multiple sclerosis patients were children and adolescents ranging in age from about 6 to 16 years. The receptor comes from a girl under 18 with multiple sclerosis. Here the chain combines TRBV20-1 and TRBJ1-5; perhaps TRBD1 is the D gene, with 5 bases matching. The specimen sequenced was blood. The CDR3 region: CSAQLTGVDQPQHF. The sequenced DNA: TGCAGTGCCCAATTAACGGGGGTCGATCAGCCCCAGCATTTT.